Below, 17 T cell receptor beta chains from the same sample are listed, as sequenced in a study of human T cells and chemical hapten exposure. TCRdb fed the RACE reads into MiXCR, producing one record per CDR3 protein. The sample yields under 400,000 distinct CDR3 sequences, more than 4.5% seen once. Time point: pre-sensitization, week 0. This sample's treatment: therapeutic diphenylcyclopropenone sensitization with weekly scalp DPC. The sequencing here drew on whole blood, taken in connection with sensitization to the hapten diphenylcyclopropenone (DPC). The source is a woman aged 50 to 65 with alopecia areata. Some clones in this sample may be carry-over from other donors' samples.

For this clonotype: At one end the junction does not follow the germline gene, possibly because of a read error. The chain links TRBV18 to TRBJ2-7; no definite D call. CDR3 size: 12 residues. Germline V lookup: CDR1 KGHSH, CDR2 LQKENI. The CDR3 region is CAGSPPSYEQYF. In DNA form, the CDR3 reads TGTGCCGGCTCACCACCGTCCTACGAGCAGTACTTC.

In its sample, this clonotype was seen many times. One end of the junction is discordant with germline, which a read error may explain. The chain uses TRBV11-1 and TRBJ2-5; TRBD2 agrees at 14 bases. CDR1 is SGHAT, CDR2 FQDESV, per germline (reference sequence). The CDR3 loop spans 16 amino acids. DNA for the CDR3: TGTGCCAGCAGCTTGGGGACTAGCGGGGGCCAAGAGGCCCAGTACTTC. Translating gives CASSLGTSGGQEAQYF.

The J gene is TRBJ1-1, the V gene TRBV14; D call uncertain. The CDR3 runs 11 residues. V was pared by 1 base and J by 10 bases, with 7 bases between. The germline CDR1 and CDR2 sequences are SGHDN and FVKESK. The CDR3 is CASSQAGRAFF. CDR3 DNA sequence: TGTGCCAGCAGCCAAGCGGGCCGAGCTTTCTTT.

This clonotype was seen repeatedly, ten times or more. The rearrangement links TRBV20-1 to TRBJ2-3; D is undetermined. The V gene lost 5 bases and the J gene lost 0 bases, with 3 bases spanning the gap. The CDR3 extends over 11 amino acids. Germline V gene lookup returns CDR1 DFQATT and CDR2 SNEGSKA (reference sequence). CDR3 sequence (DNA): TGCAGTGCTCGAAGCACAGATACGCAGTATTTT. As protein: CSARSTDTQYF.

V gene TRBV20-1 combines with J gene TRBJ1-6; D unresolved. The germline gives CDR1 DFQATT, CDR2 SNEGSKA (reference sequence). The CDR3 runs 14 residues. Trimming stripped 3 bases from V and 7 bases from J, with 13 bases between. The CDR3 DNA follows: TGCAGTGCTAGCCCCCGGGAGCCGAATTCACCCCTCCACTTT. This translates into CSASPREPNSPLHF.

This clonotype came up a few times. The chain joins TRBV29-1 to TRBJ2-3, with 11 bases identical to TRBD2. The V and J ends lost 6 bases and 0 bases, in that order; junction bases with no gene match: 11. This CDR3 is built from 17 residues. Germline CDR1 and CDR2: SQVTM and ANQGSEA. CDR3 in amino acids: CSVVYFLAGGSTDTQYF. CDR3 DNA: TGCAGCGTCGTTTACTTTTTAGCGGGGGGGAGCACAGATACGCAGTATTTT.

This clonotype occurred many times. The chain uses TRBV11-2 and TRBJ2-3; TRBD2 matches 11 bases. This CDR3 is 14 amino acids long. CDR1 is SGHAT and CDR2 is FQNNGV in the germline V gene. Trimming took 6 bases from V and 9 from J; bases not matched to a gene: 8. The CDR3 DNA follows: TGTGCCAGCAGTTCCGGGACTAGCGGTCAGACGCAGTATTTT. It translates to CASSSGTSGQTQYF.

This clonotype showed up many times. CDR3 coding DNA: TGTGCCATCAGCAGGGGGAATGAGCAGTTCTTC. Translation gives CAISRGNEQFF. The V call is TRBV6-5, the J call TRBJ2-1; 7 bases fit TRBD1. The CDR3 contains 11 residues. From germline, CDR1 is MNHEY and CDR2 SVGAGI. After removal of 10 bases from V and 7 bases from J, the junction contained 4 bases not matched to a gene.

This clonotype came up many times. The chain links TRBV11-2 to TRBJ1-6; tentatively, D is TRBD1 (6 bases). CDR3 length equals 15 residues. Trimming pared 5 bases from V and 9 bases from J, leaving 17 bases between. From germline, CDR1 is SGHAT and CDR2 FQNNGV. CDR3 DNA sequence: TGTGCCAGCAGCCCGAGGGCAGGGGAAAGTTCACCCCTCCACTTT. It specifies CASSPRAGESSPLHF.

This clonotype appeared many times. The gene calls are TRBV13 and TRBJ2-1; unclear D gene. Trimming removed 5 bases at V and 7 bases at J, with 9 bases between. This CDR3 is 12 amino acids long. Germline V CDR1 and CDR2: PRHDT, FYEKMQ (reference sequence). The CDR3: CASSPFGNEQFF. The DNA for the CDR3 is TGTGCCAGCAGCCCCTTCGGAAATGAGCAGTTCTTC.

This clonotype occurred a few times. This rearrangement joins TRBV27 to TRBJ2-1; a possible D gene is TRBD2 (5 bases). Germline lookup yields CDR1 MNHEY and CDR2 SMNVEV (reference sequence). V was cut by 3 bases and J by 9 bases, with 15 bases left in between. This CDR3 spans 14 amino acids. In DNA, the CDR3 is TGTGCCAGCAGTTTCAGTCCTAGCATGATTGAGCAGTTCTTC. It is translated as CASSFSPSMIEQFF.

The genes are TRBV20-1 and TRBJ2-7; D is undetermined. V lost 6 bases and J lost 1, with 16 bases in between. CDR1 is DFQATT and CDR2 is SNEGSKA in the germline V gene (reference sequence). The CDR3 covers 14 residues. The CDR3 nucleotides are TGCAGTGCGACCCCGGGCGGCCGATCCTACGAGCAGTACTTC. Its translation is CSATPGGRSYEQYF.

This chain uses TRBV5-1 with TRBJ2-3; D gene unclear. This CDR3 has 16 amino acids. The V end was cut by 0 bases, the J end by 1 base, with 12 bases between. Per germline, CDR1 SGHRS and CDR2 YFSETQ. The CDR3 region is CASSLEGIPRTDTQYF. The CDR3 nucleotides read TGCGCCAGCAGCTTGGAAGGTATTCCTCGCACAGATACGCAGTATTTT. Full variable domain (missing parts from reference TRBV5-1 and TRBJ2-3): KAGVTQTPRYLIKTRGQQVTLSCSPISGHRSVSWYQQTPGQGLQFLFEYFSETQRNKGNFPGRFSGRQFSNSRSEMNVSTLELGDSALYLCASSLEGIPRTDTQYFGPGTRLTVL.

This clonotype was seen repeatedly, ten times or more. The J gene is TRBJ2-3, the V gene TRBV11-2; D perhaps matches TRBD2 (5 bases). The germline CDR1 and CDR2 sequences are SGHAT and FQNNGV. This CDR3 is 16 amino acids long. Trimming left V 1 base short and J 4 bases short, with 15 bases between. The CDR3 nucleotides read TGTGCCAGCAGCTTAGCCGGACTTAGCATGGCAGATACGCAGTATTTT. Amino acid sequence: CASSLAGLSMADTQYF.

This clonotype was seen repeatedly, ten times or more. The chain links TRBV12-3 or TRBV12-4 to TRBJ2-3, with 15 positions matching TRBD2. V was pared by 5 bases and J by 3 bases, with 12 bases of the junction left unmatched. This CDR3 has 19 residues. The chain's CDR3 is CASSTLLGLAGGRTDTQYF. DNA for the CDR3: TGTGCCAGCAGTACCCTACTGGGACTAGCGGGAGGAAGGACAGATACGCAGTATTTT.

This clonotype has more than one count but fewer than ten. The chain couples TRBV7-3 to TRBJ1-1; D is ambiguous. The germline CDR1 and CDR2 sequences are SGHTA and FQGTGA. Trimming removed 5 bases from V and 4 bases from J, with 14 bases in between. The CDR3 length is 14 residues. CDR3 nucleotides: TGTGCCAGCAGCCAGGACGGACTAGGCACTGAAGCTTTCTTT. As protein: CASSQDGLGTEAFF.

This clonotype came up many times. The chain is built from TRBV5-1 and TRBJ2-3; the match to TRBD2 covers 8 bases. CDR3 length: 15 residues. Trimming at V came to 4 bases and at J to 2 bases, leaving 6 bases not matched to a gene. The germline CDR1 and CDR2 sequences are SGHRS and YFSETQ. The CDR3 protein is CASSNSGEHTDTQYF. In nucleotides, the CDR3 is TGCGCCAGCAGCAATAGCGGGGAGCACACAGATACGCAGTATTTT.